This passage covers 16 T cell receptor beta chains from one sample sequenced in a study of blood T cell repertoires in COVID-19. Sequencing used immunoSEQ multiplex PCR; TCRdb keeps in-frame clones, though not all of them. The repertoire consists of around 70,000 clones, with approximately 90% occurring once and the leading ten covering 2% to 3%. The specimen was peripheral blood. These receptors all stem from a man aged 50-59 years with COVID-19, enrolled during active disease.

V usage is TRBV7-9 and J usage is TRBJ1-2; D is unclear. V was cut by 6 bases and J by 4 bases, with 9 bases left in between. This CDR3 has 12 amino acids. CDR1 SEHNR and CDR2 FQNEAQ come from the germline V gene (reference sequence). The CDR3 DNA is TGTGCCAGCAGTCAGGAACTCTATGGCTACACCTTC. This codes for CASSQELYGYTF.

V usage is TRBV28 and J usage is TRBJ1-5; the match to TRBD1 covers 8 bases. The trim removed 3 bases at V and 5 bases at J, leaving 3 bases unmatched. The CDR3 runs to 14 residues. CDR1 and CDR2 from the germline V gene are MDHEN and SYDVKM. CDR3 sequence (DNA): TGTGCCAGCAGTTTGCCAGGGGGCCATCAGCCCCAGCATTTT. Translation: CASSLPGGHQPQHF.

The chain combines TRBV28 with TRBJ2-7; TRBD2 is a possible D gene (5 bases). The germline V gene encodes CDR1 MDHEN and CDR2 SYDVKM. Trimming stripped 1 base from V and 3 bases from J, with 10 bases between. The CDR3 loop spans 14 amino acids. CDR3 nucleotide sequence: TGTGCCAGCAGTTTATCTATAGCGAGCTACGAGCAGTACTTC. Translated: CASSLSIASYEQYF.

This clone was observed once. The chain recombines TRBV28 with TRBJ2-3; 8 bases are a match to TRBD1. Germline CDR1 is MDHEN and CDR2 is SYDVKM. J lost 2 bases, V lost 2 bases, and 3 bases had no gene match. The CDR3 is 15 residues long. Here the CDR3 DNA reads TGTGCCAGCAGTTTACCGACAGGGGCCACAGATACGCAGTATTTT. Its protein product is CASSLPTGATDTQYF.

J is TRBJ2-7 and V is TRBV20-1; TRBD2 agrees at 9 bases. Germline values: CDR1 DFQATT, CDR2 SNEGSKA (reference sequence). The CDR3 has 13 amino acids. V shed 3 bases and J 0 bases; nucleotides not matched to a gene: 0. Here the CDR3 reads CSASSGSSYEQYV. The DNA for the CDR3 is TGCAGTGCTAGTAGCGGGAGCTCCTACGAGCAGTACGTC.

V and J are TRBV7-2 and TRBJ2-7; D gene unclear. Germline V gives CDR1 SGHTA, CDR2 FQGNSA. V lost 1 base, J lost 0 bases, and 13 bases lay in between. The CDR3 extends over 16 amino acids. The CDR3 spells CASSLDGGSSSYEQYF. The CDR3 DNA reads TGTGCCAGCAGCTTAGACGGCGGTTCATCCTCCTACGAGCAGTACTTC. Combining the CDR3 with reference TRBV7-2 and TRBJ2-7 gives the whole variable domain GAGVSQSPSNKVTEKGKDVELRCDPISGHTALYWYRQSLGQGLEFLIYFQGNSAPDKSGLPSDRFSAERTGGSVSTLTIQRTQQEDSAVYLCASSLDGGSSSYEQYFGPGTRLTVT.

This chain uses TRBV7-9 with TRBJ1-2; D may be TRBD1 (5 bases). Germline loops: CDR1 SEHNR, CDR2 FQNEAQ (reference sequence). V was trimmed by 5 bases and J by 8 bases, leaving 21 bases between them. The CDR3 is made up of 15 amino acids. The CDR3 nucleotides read TGTGCCAGCAGCGCGAGGCGCTCAGGGTCTGAAGGCTACACCTTC. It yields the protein CASSARRSGSEGYTF.

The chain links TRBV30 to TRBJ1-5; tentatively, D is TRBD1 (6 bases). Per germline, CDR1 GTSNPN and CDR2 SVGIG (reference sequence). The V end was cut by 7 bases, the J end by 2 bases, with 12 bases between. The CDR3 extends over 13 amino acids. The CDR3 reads CASQGGGNQPQHF. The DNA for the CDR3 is TGTGCCTCCCAAGGGGGTGGCAATCAGCCCCAGCATTTT.

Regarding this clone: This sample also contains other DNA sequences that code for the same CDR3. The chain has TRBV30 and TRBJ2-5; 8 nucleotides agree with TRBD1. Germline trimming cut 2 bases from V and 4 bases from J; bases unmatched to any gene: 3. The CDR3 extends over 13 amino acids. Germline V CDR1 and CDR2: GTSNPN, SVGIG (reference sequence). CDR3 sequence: CAWSLTGGETQYF. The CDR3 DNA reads TGTGCCTGGAGTCTTACAGGGGGAGAGACCCAGTACTTC. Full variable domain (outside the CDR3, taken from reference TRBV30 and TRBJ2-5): SQTIHQWPATLVQPVGSPLSLECTVEGTSNPNLYWYRQAAGRGLQLLFYSVGIGQISSEVPQNLSASRPQDRQFILSSKKLLLSDSGFYLCAWSLTGGETQYFGPGTRLLVL.

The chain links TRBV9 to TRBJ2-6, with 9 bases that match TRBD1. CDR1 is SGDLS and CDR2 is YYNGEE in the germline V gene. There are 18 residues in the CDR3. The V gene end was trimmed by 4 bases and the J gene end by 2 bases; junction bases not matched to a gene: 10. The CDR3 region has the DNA TGTGCCAGCAGCCAAACGACAGGGGGTTCGGCTGGGGCCAACGTCCTGACTTTC. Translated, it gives CASSQTTGGSAGANVLTF.

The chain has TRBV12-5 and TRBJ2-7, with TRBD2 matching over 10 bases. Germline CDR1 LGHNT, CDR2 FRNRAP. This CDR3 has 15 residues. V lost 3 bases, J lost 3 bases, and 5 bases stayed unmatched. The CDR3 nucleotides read TGTGCTAGTGGTTTTCCACTAGCGGGGAACTACGAGCAGTACGTC. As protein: CASGFPLAGNYEQYV.

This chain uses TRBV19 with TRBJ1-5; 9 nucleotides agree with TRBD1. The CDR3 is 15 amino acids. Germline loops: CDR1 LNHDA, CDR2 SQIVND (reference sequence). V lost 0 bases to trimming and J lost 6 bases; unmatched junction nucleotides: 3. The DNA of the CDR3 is TGTGCCAGTAGTATAGAACAGGGGGCTAGTCAGCCCCAGCATTTT. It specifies CASSIEQGASQPQHF.

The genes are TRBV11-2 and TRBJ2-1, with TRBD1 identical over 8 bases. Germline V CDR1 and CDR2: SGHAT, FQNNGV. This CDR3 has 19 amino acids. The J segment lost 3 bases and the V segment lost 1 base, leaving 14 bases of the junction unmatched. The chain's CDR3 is CASSLAPHPGGLFYNEQFF. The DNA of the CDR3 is TGTGCCAGCAGCTTAGCACCCCATCCAGGGGGCTTGTTCTACAATGAGCAGTTCTTC.

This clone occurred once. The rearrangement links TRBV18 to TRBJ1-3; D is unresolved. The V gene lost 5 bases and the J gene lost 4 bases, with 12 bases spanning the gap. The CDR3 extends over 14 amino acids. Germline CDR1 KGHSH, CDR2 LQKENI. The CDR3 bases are TGTGCCAGCTCAGAGACGACGGGAGGAAACACCATATATTTT. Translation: CASSETTGGNTIYF. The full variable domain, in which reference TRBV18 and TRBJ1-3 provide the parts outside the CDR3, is NAGVMQNPRHLVRRRGQEARLRCSPMKGHSHVYWYRQLPEEGLKFMVYLQKENIIDESGMPKERFSAEFPKEGPSILRIQQVVRGDSAAYFCASSETTGGNTIYFGEGSWLTVV.

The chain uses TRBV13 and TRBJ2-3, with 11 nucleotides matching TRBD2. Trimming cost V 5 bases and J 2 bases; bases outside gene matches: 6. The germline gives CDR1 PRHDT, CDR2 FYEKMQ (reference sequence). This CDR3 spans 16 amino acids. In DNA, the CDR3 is TGTGCCAGCAGCCCCAGACTAGCGGGGCTCACAGATACGCAGTATTTT. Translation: CASSPRLAGLTDTQYF.

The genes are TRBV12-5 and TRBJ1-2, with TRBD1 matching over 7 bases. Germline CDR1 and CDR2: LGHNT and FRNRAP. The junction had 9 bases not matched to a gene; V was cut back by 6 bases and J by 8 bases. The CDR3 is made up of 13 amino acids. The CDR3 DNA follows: TGTGCTAGTGGCCTGGGACAGAGAGAAGGCTACACCTTC. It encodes CASGLGQREGYTF.